One T cell receptor (beta chain) is described in this entry. The antigen remains unidentified. The germline gives CDR1 SQVTM, CDR2 ANQGSEA. This CDR3 has 14 amino acids. Trimming shortened V by 0 bases and J by 2 bases, and 10 bases separated the two germline ends. This sample is part of a study of T cell responses to AZD1222 COVID-19 vaccine. General study results and limits: Clonal diversity was possibly underestimated, and white British individuals and females predominated among donors.

This table comes from immunoSEQ multiplex PCR, and its TCRdb copy is limited to in-frame clones, with some not included. The sample contains around 100,000 clones, 85% to 95% of which appear only once. The V and J genes are TRBV29-1 and TRBJ2-5; maybe TRBD2 (5 bases). The TCR sequence derives from an adult in good health. The sample consisted of peripheral blood, taken on day 0 of AZD1222 vaccination. The CDR3 sequence is CSVEEMGDQETQYF. CDR3 DNA: TGCAGCGTTGAAGAGATGGGAGATCAAGAGACCCAGTACTTC. Full variable domain (rest looked up from reference TRBV29-1 and TRBJ2-5): SAVISQKPSRDICQRGTSLTIQCQVDSQVTMMFWYRQQPGQSLTLIATANQGSEATYESGFVIDKFPISRPNLTFSTLTVSNMSPEDSSIYLCSVEEMGDQETQYFGPGTRLLVL.